A single T cell receptor (beta chain) is shown here with its context. It has no known antigen specificity. Base-call qualities are not available, and no considerably larger clone is one nucleotide away. The CDR3 regions of human TCRbeta chains were subjected to immunosequencing. In the authors' own workflow: TCRs in the repertoires were compared against a reference library of SARS-CoV-2-specific TCRs that had been generated with the MIRA antigen-specificity platform. Breadth was defined as the fraction of unique TCRs that were SARS-CoV-2-associated. Depth was defined as the fraction of total T cells that were SARS-CoV-2-associated. Each spike-specific TCR was assigned to its reactive spike region and to a CD4 or CD8 class using the MIRA data. Log10-transformed breadth and depth values were compared by one-way ANOVA with Sidak's multiple comparisons tests. The immuneACCESS repertoire file appears here via TCRdb, limited to in-frame rearrangements. These files lack a portion of the clones; in checked studies, under half of the deficit traces to unresolved V genes, and the cause of the others is not known. That table is the source of V, J and clone size, and D and trimming were worked out from the DNA. This sample is represented by approximately 140,000 clones; 80% to 90% of them were singletons. The ten largest clones take up approximately 5.1% of the sample.

Read against the paper, the sample's time point label means: baseline before first vaccination. Vaccinee samples were obtained from the UK trials COV001 and COV002, which included a single-blind randomized controlled phase 2/3 trial of AZD1222 (ChAdOx1 nCoV-19) in healthy adults. Trial participant PBMC samples were collected at day 0 and day 28 after the second dose for TCRbeta chain sequencing. The record originates from a study of T cell responses to AZD1222 COVID-19 vaccine (dated by TCRdb to the early 2020s). Some background on the complete study: Because spike-specific TCR depth and breadth did not differ between the two schedules, AZD1222 recipients who got a second dose at roughly 4 weeks were pooled with those who got a second dose at roughly 12 weeks. Enrollment into the trials was organized by age into subgroups of 18-55, 56-69 and 70-plus years, and those subgroups contained approximately 150, 30 and 60 TCR-sequenced participants, respectively. TCR sequencing was performed for fewer than 250 trial participants, of whom around 200 were given two doses of AZD1222 and around 25 were given two doses of MenACWY control vaccine. Broad study findings and their caveats: Reportedly, almost half of the unique spike-specific TCRs recognized epitopes lying outside the regions that are mutated in the B.1.351 and B.1.1.7 variants. CD4 TCRs associated with the vaccine covered the entire spike protein, and the dominant responses were in regions 160-218 and 743-854. Because no samples from the day 14 peak response were available, repertoires could be characterized only after the peak T cell response. Conclusions about previously exposed vaccinees were limited because only 5 or 6 AZD1222 recipients were SARS-CoV-2 seropositive at baseline. The 56-69-year group was small, and its depth increase did not reach significance, likely because of low power. Participants were mostly white British and included more females than males, and it was suggested by the authors that clonal diversity may have been underestimated. A significant rise in spike-specific TCR breadth and depth was observed after two AZD1222 doses relative to day 0 and relative to MenACWY recipients.

V gives up 8 bases and J gives up 0 bases, and the segment between their germline ends measures 10 bases. CDR1 ENHRY and CDR2 SYGVKD were looked up in the germline V gene. Inclusive of the bounding cysteine and phenylalanine, the CDR3 is 14 residues long. The read is trimmed to its CDR3 DNA, 42 bases read in frame from base 1. Sequences were derived from peripheral blood, sampled on day 0 of AZD1222 vaccination. The rearranged chain carries TRBV10-3 and TRBJ2-2; no D segment can be confidently identified. The origin of this receptor is an adult in good health. This receptor has the CDR3 CAISGAANTGELFF. In nucleotides, the sequence is TGTGCCATCTCCGGCGCCGCGAACACCGGGGAGCTGTTTTTT.